This T cell receptor beta chain came from a study of T-cell reconstitution after alpha-beta-depleted transplantation in children. Study observations and caveats: Diversity and T-cell counts at one year after transplant derived mostly from new T cells. Several hundred graft clones that had expanded were reportedly the source of alpha-beta T cells about two months after transplant. Several patients had high TCRbeta diversity at day 60; it came from surviving recipient T cells and thymic progenitors.

This clonotype has only a few counts. The antigen is unknown. TCRbeta library preparation incorporated unique molecular identifiers. TCRdb passed the PCR reads through MiXCR, listing each CDR3 protein once. The repertoire has 200,000 or so distinct CDR3 sequences, roughly 6.6% of them found once; the top ten carry around 5%. The V and J ends lost 3 bases and 7 bases, in that order; junction bases with no gene match: 11. CDR3 length equals 16 residues. Per germline, CDR1 MNHEY and CDR2 SMNVEV (reference sequence). This TCR was sampled from a boy under 10 years old with acute lymphoblastic leukemia, due to receive a stem cell transplant. The material sequenced was PBMCs, taken before TCRalphabeta/CD19-depleted stem cell transplant. This rearrangement joins TRBV27 to TRBJ1-5, with 8 nucleotides matching TRBD1. CDR3 nucleotide sequence: TGTGCCAGCAGTTTGGCAGGGACAGGTTTTTCCCAGCCCCAGCATTTT. This gives the protein CASSLAGTGFSQPQHF.